This T cell receptor beta chain appears in the sequencing data of a study of T cell changes during pregnancy in multiple sclerosis (dated by TCRdb to about 2019). Background for the entire study: The study examined how the T cell repertoire changed over the course of pregnancy in women with multiple sclerosis.

Taken from cysteine to phenylalanine, the CDR3 has 17 residues. CDR3 DNA only is kept here, 51 bases in frame from base 1. The germline V gene (reference sequence) supplies CDR1 SGHNT and CDR2 YYREEE. After removal of 4 bases from V and 6 bases from J, the junction retains 9 bases not matched to a gene. The library was prepared using the immunoSEQ multiplex PCR assay. Not all clones reach the TCRdb copy of this immuneACCESS table, which keeps in-frame sequences only. Checked studies attribute under half of the gap to unresolved V genes and leave the rest unexplained. This sample is represented by about 88,000 clones; 92% of them were singletons. The ten largest clones represent 1.5% to 1.7% of the sample. This clone was seen once. No cognate antigen has been identified for it. Per-base quality was not reported, and no clone a single base away is much larger than it.

Recombination joined TRBV5-4 with TRBJ2-1, and 14 junctional nucleotides match TRBD2. This TCR was recovered from a female donor with multiple sclerosis, enrolled in a pregnancy study. Material: peripheral blood, obtained in the first trimester of pregnancy. The CDR3 protein sequence reads: CASSRALTSGRGNEQFF. The nucleotides read TGTGCCAGCAGCCGCGCTCTGACTAGCGGGAGGGGCAATGAGCAGTTCTTC.